This paragraph covers one T cell receptor beta chain sequence. Its specificity is unknown. Healthy individuals who donated bone marrow served as the donors. This sample was included in a study of cytomegalovirus exposure and HLA in healthy donors. PCR used 60 Vbeta primers and 13 Jbeta primers. Profiled with immunoSEQ multiplex PCR; TCRdb holds only in-frame clones, not every one. Found here are under 200,000 clones, around 80% of them singletons; the top ten hold about 2%. Study-wide results and caveats: Donors were assumed by presence/absence analyses to have roughly uniform sequencing depth.

The sequence derives from a middle-aged man in good health and CMV-seronegative. Sequenced input: PBMCs.

The CDR3 spells CASSLKVEQVEAFF. As DNA, the CDR3 is TGTGCCAGCAGTTTAAAAGTGGAACAGGTCGAAGCTTTCTTT. The rearrangement joins TRBV27 to TRBJ1-1, with D tentatively TRBD1 (5 bases). Germline V CDR1 and CDR2: MNHEY, SMNVEV (reference sequence). The CDR3 loop spans 14 amino acids. Trimming shortened V by 2 bases and J by 8 bases, and 15 bases separated the two germline ends.